The 20 T cell receptor beta chains below come from one sample, sequenced in a study of T cell changes during pregnancy in multiple sclerosis. Sequencing used immunoSEQ multiplex PCR; TCRdb keeps in-frame clones, though not all of them. The sample has roughly 40,000 clones; over 80% are singletons. The sequences come from CD4+ T cells from peripheral blood mononuclear cells, collected before pregnancy. The source is a female donor with multiple sclerosis, enrolled in a pregnancy study.

CDR3 bases: TGTGCCAGCAGCTCACAGGAATCGACTGGCATTCAGTACTTC. It specifies CASSSQESTGIQYF. The chain couples TRBV7-2 to TRBJ2-4, with TRBD1 as a possible D gene (5 bases). CDR1 SGHTA and CDR2 FQGNSA come from the germline V gene. The CDR3 consists of 14 residues. The V and J ends lost 4 bases and 9 bases respectively, with 16 bases between them.

This chain uses TRBV9 with TRBJ2-1; D ambiguous. Germline CDR1 and CDR2: SGDLS and YYNGEE. The CDR3 is 11 residues long. V was pared by 0 bases and J by 8 bases, with 3 bases between. The CDR3 sequence: CASSVADEQFF. In DNA form, the CDR3 reads TGTGCCAGCAGCGTAGCGGATGAGCAGTTCTTC.

In this sample, this clone turned up once. Written as DNA, the CDR3 is TGTGCCAGCAGCGGGACCGGGACAGGGAACTATGGCTACACCTTC. Translating gives CASSGTGTGNYGYTF. This chain uses TRBV6-5 with TRBJ1-2, with 9 bases matching TRBD1. J gave up 2 bases and V 6 bases, and 7 bases lay outside the gene matches. The CDR3 extends over 15 amino acids. Germline V gives CDR1 MNHEY, CDR2 SVGAGI.

V usage is TRBV5-5 and J usage is TRBJ2-5; 7 positions agree with TRBD1. CDR1 and CDR2 (germline): SGHKS, YYEKEE (reference sequence). The CDR3 is 14 residues long. Unmatched junction bases numbered 7, after V lost 3 bases and J lost 5 bases. The CDR3 spells CASSWTDRDETQYF. CDR3 DNA sequence: TGTGCCAGCAGCTGGACTGACAGGGATGAGACCCAGTACTTC.

This chain joins TRBV7-9 and TRBJ1-2; D is undetermined. The CDR3 is 17 residues long. The germline gives CDR1 SEHNR, CDR2 FQNEAQ (reference sequence). Trimming pared 1 base from V and 0 bases from J, leaving 15 bases between. The CDR3 bases are TGTGCCAGCAGCTTAGACCTAAGAGCAGACTCTAACTATGGCTACACCTTC. This encodes CASSLDLRADSNYGYTF.

The chain recombines TRBV7-6 with TRBJ1-4; D is possibly TRBD1 (6 bases). This CDR3 spans 17 amino acids. V was cut by 2 bases and J by 7 bases, with 20 bases left in between. Looked up from germline, CDR1 is SGHVS and CDR2 is FNYEAQ. The DNA of the CDR3 is TGTGCCAGCAGCTTACCTCCCGCTCAGGGGAGAGGTGAAAAACTGTTTTTT. Translation: CASSLPPAQGRGEKLFF. Full variable domain (rest looked up from reference TRBV7-6 and TRBJ1-4): GAGVSQSPRYKVTKRGQDVALRCDPISGHVSLYWYRQALGQGPEFLTYFNYEAQQDKSGLPNDRFSAERPEGSISTLTIQRTEQRDSAMYRCASSLPPAQGRGEKLFFGSGTQLSVL.

The sample holds a few counts of this clone. The rearrangement uses TRBV29-1 and TRBJ1-1, with 9 nucleotides matching TRBD1. CDR1 SQVTM and CDR2 ANQGSEA come from the germline V gene. The CDR3 extends over 12 amino acids. V lost 7 bases and J lost 0; bases outside the gene matches: 0. CDR3 DNA: TGCAGCGGGGACAGGGTGAACACTGAAGCTTTCTTT. It translates to CSGDRVNTEAFF. Combining the CDR3 with reference TRBV29-1 and TRBJ1-1 gives the whole variable domain SAVISQKPSRDICQRGTSLTIQCQVDSQVTMMFWYRQQPGQSLTLIATANQGSEATYESGFVIDKFPISRPNLTFSTLTVSNMSPEDSSIYLCSGDRVNTEAFFGQGTRLTVV.

This sequence joins TRBV7-2 and TRBJ2-1; D is possibly TRBD2 (5 bases). Looked up from germline, CDR1 is SGHTA and CDR2 is FQGNSA. The germline V and J ends were trimmed by 5 bases and 6 bases, with 17 bases remaining between them. The CDR3 length is 15 residues. The CDR3 region is CASSLYSVGSNEQFF. The DNA of the CDR3 is TGTGCCAGCAGCCTCTATAGCGTCGGATCCAATGAGCAGTTCTTC.

The rearrangement links TRBV9 to TRBJ2-3; 9 nucleotides line up with TRBD2. The CDR3 loop spans 17 amino acids. The junction had 6 bases not matched to a gene; V was cut back by 0 bases and J by 1 base. CDR1 is SGDLS, CDR2 YYNGEE, per germline. The CDR3 is CASSVAGSGGRTDTQYF. The DNA for the CDR3 is TGTGCCAGCAGCGTAGCCGGTAGCGGGGGTCGCACAGATACGCAGTATTTT.

The count of this clone is one. V usage is TRBV6-5 and J usage is TRBJ1-5; 7 nucleotides align to TRBD1. CDR3 length: 15 amino acids. V shed 6 bases, J shed 2 bases, and the junction held 7 bases outside the gene matches. Germline V gene lookup returns CDR1 MNHEY and CDR2 SVGAGI. CDR3 DNA: TGTGCCAGCAGCCGACAGGGTGGGGGCAATCAGCCCCAGCATTTT. It yields the protein CASSRQGGGNQPQHF.

The J gene is TRBJ1-1, the V gene TRBV19; possible D gene TRBD1, 5 bases. V was pared by 8 bases and J by 5 bases, with 15 bases between. Germline lookup yields CDR1 LNHDA and CDR2 SQIVND (reference sequence). The CDR3 runs 13 residues. The CDR3 is CASRRQTKTEAFF. In DNA, the CDR3 is TGTGCCAGTCGACGACAGACAAAGACTGAAGCTTTCTTT.

This clone was found a few times. The chain couples TRBV12-2 to TRBJ1-1. TRBV12-2 is designated a pseudogene. The CDR3 totals 15 residues. CDR3 sequence: CASAGVSGEDTEAFF. Here the CDR3 DNA reads TGTGCAAGTGCTGGGGTGAGTGGGGAGGACACTGAAGCTTTCTTT.

This rearrangement joins TRBV7-9 to TRBJ2-3, with 7 positions matching TRBD1. The CDR3 length is 17 residues. Germline V CDR1 and CDR2: SEHNR, FQNEAQ (reference sequence). V lost 0 bases, J lost 3 bases, and 9 bases stayed unmatched. In DNA, the CDR3 is TGTGCCAGCAGCTTAGCGGTTCAGGGGGTGAGGACAGATACGCAGTATTTT. Translating it yields CASSLAVQGVRTDTQYF.

CDR3 in amino acids: CASSLNRAGLNYGYTF. In DNA, the CDR3 is TGTGCCAGCAGCTTAAATAGGGCCGGACTTAACTATGGCTACACCTTC. The rearrangement uses TRBV7-3 and TRBJ1-2, with unresolved D. Trimming shortened V by 1 base and J by 1 base, and 13 bases separated the two germline ends. CDR1 is SGHTA and CDR2 is FQGTGA in the germline V gene. The CDR3 is 16 amino acids. The entire variable domain, with the rest obtained from reference TRBV7-3 and TRBJ1-2, is as follows: GAGVSQTPSNKVTEKGKYVELRCDPISGHTALYWYRQSLGQGPEFLIYFQGTGAADDSGLPNDRFFAVRPEGSVSTLKIQRTERGDSAVYLCASSLNRAGLNYGYTFGSGTRLTVV.

The chain combines TRBV2 with TRBJ1-3, with D maybe TRBD1 (6 bases). The length of the CDR3 is 16 residues. The germline CDR1 and CDR2 sequences are SNHLY and FYNNEI. V dropped 2 bases and J dropped 0 bases, with 11 bases sitting between them. This chain's CDR3 is CASSERGGFSGNTIYF. The CDR3 region has the DNA TGTGCCAGCAGTGAAAGGGGGGGTTTCTCTGGAAACACCATATATTTT.

This chain links TRBV6-1 with TRBJ1-6; a weak D match, TRBD1 (6 bases). Trimming took 0 bases from V and 7 from J, leaving 22 bases between them. The V gene's germline CDR1 is MNHNS and CDR2 SASEGT. This CDR3 region has 19 residues. DNA for the CDR3: TGTGCCAGCAGTGAAGCAAACACAGGGCGGTTATCTCCGAATTCACCCCTCCACTTT. Its translation is CASSEANTGRLSPNSPLHF.

This clone has only one observation. The rearrangement uses TRBV29-1 and TRBJ2-7; 8 bases are shared with TRBD2. V shed 3 bases, J shed 0 bases, and the junction held 7 bases outside the gene matches. In germline, CDR1 is SQVTM, CDR2 ANQGSEA. CDR3 length: 15 residues. The CDR3 loop reads CSVEGRGDRSYEQYF. The DNA for the CDR3 is TGCAGCGTTGAGGGGCGGGGGGATCGCTCCTACGAGCAGTACTTC.

This clone showed up just once. CDR3 sequence reads: CASSRLGADAEAFF. As DNA, the CDR3 is TGCGCCAGCAGCCGCCTTGGAGCGGACGCTGAAGCTTTCTTT. This chain uses TRBV5-1 with TRBJ1-1; D uncertain. The CDR3 contains 14 residues. V was clipped by 4 bases and J by 6 bases, with 16 bases between them. CDR1 and CDR2 from the germline V gene are SGHRS and YFSETQ. The full variable domain, rest sourced from reference TRBV5-1 and TRBJ1-1, is KAGVTQTPRYLIKTRGQQVTLSCSPISGHRSVSWYQQTPGQGLQFLFEYFSETQRNKGNFPGRFSGRQFSNSRSEMNVSTLELGDSALYLCASSRLGADAEAFFGQGTRLTVV.

This clone has just a few counts. V and J are TRBV19 and TRBJ1-5; 7 bases map to TRBD1. Per germline, CDR1 LNHDA and CDR2 SQIVND (reference sequence). With V trimmed by 3 bases and J by 6 bases, 8 bases remained unmatched. The CDR3 sequence is 15 residues long. CDR3 sequence: CASSISKGAGQPQHF. In DNA form, the CDR3 reads TGTGCCAGTAGTATCAGTAAGGGGGCGGGTCAGCCCCAGCATTTT.

V and J are TRBV27 and TRBJ2-1, with unresolved D. This CDR3 has 13 residues. Per the germline V gene, CDR1 is MNHEY and CDR2 is SMNVEV (reference sequence). Between the trimmed V and J ends, which lost 3 bases and 10 bases, there was a span of 13 bases. Here the CDR3 reads CASSFWPVREQFF. Here the CDR3 DNA reads TGTGCCAGCAGTTTTTGGCCCGTAAGAGAGCAGTTCTTC.